Given below is one T cell receptor beta chain in context. Its specificity is unknown. This sample is part of a study of T cells after yellow fever vaccination. Trimming left V 0 bases short and J 8 bases short, with 13 bases between. The CDR3 sequence is 14 residues long. Germline loops: CDR1 LNHDA, CDR2 SQIVND (reference sequence). Whole-study results and caveats: Reappearing after the booster were most of the clones from primary vaccination (less than 98% CD4, approximately 86% CD8).

UMIs were added to TCR cDNA along with a universal primer site when it was made by 5'RACE template switching. TCRdb redid the calling of the 5' RACE reads with MiXCR, one entry per CDR3 protein. Among some 350,000 distinct CDR3 sequences listed, 3% to 4.5% were seen once. The source of this sequence is a man younger than 35 who received the YFV17D yellow fever vaccine. The chain joins TRBV19 to TRBJ1-2, with D possibly matching TRBD1 (5 bases). This specimen consisted of PBMCs, obtained 5 days after the yellow fever booster vaccination. The chain's CDR3 is CASSIDRRGPGYTF. The CDR3 DNA sequence: TGTGCCAGTAGTATAGATCGCCGGGGCCCGGGCTACACCTTC.